This TCR beta chain was identified in a study of CD4 T cells in relation to SARS-CoV-2 and coronaviruses. Study outcomes and limitations: This crossreactivity analysis covered spike protein alone, no other viral proteins.

The unexposed donors gave CD4+ T cells in 2011-2018, prior to COVID-19. Isolation of CD4+ T cells took place after roughly nine days in culture. Remarks on this clone: Its antigen is still unknown.

This CDR3 contains 14 residues. Unmatched junction bases numbered 3, after V lost 2 bases and J lost 3 bases. Germline V gives CDR1 LNHDA, CDR2 SQIVND (reference sequence). TCRdb's copy holds only in-frame clones and misses some; the assay was immunoSEQ multiplex PCR. The sample has more than 20,000 clones, over 60% seen once. The V call is TRBV19, the J call TRBJ2-5; 7 bases are shared with TRBD2. Sequencing used CD4+ T cells from PBMCs, cultured in vitro. The TCR originated in a human donor in good health. The CDR3 loop is CASSISRGKETQYF. DNA of the CDR3: TGTGCCAGTAGTATATCGCGGGGGAAAGAGACCCAGTACTTC.